The clone carrying this T cell receptor (beta chain) has more than one count but fewer than ten. The antigen remains unidentified. TCRdb keeps only in-frame clones here, not all; method: immunoSEQ multiplex PCR. The data hold 150,000 to 200,000 clones, with roughly 90% observed a single time. The data were taken from a study of T cell responses to AZD1222 COVID-19 vaccine. Study-level information: Second doses that came at about 4 or about 12 weeks were put together. General study points: Clonal diversity may have been underestimated in mostly white British donors. Sampled repertoires all dated from after the peak T cell response. Spike-specific TCR depth and breadth grew after two AZD1222 doses.

Germline-derived CDR1 and CDR2 are SNHLY and FYNNEI. V was pared by 5 bases and J by 6 bases, with 13 bases between. The CDR3 is 13 amino acids. The clonotype comes from an adult in good health. The chain joins TRBV2 to TRBJ1-2; unclear D gene. The input for sequencing was peripheral blood, taken on day 0 of AZD1222 vaccination. CDR3 protein: CASSFTGNDGYTF. CDR3 DNA: TGTGCCAGCAGTTTCACCGGGAACGATGGCTACACCTTC. The variable domain in full, with the rest retrieved from reference TRBV2 and TRBJ1-2, is EPEVTQTPSHQVTQMGQEVILRCVPISNHLYFYWYRQILGQKVEFLVSFYNNEISEKSEIFDDQFSVERPDGSNFTLKIRSTKLEDSAMYFCASSFTGNDGYTFGSGTRLTVV.